One T cell receptor (beta chain) is described in this entry. Its antigen is unidentified. This sample was included in a study of T cells in Graves' hyperthyroidism and ophthalmopathy. Study-level findings and limits: Most thyroid clonotypes expanded above 0.001 appeared in blood too. Through a model of 13 V-J features, ophthalmopathy was separated from stable hyperthyroidism.

What was amplified from RNA transcripts were TCR beta CDR3 regions. With the HTBI primer set, the TCR CDR3 went through a first round of RT-PCR. TCRdb processed the multiplex PCR reads anew with MiXCR; each CDR3 protein has one entry. Of around 720,000 distinct CDR3 sequences listed, approximately 40% are singletons. This CDR3 has 16 amino acids. Per the germline V gene, CDR1 is SNHLY and CDR2 is FYNNEI. V gave up 5 bases and J gave up 2 bases; unmatched junction bases: 7. It was 10 ml of fresh peripheral blood that supplied the PBMCs. The specimen was blood. This chain connects TRBV2 to TRBJ1-5; 9 positions agree with TRBD1. This receptor was taken from a woman in her forties with Graves' hyperthyroidism. The chain's CDR3 is CASSPRTGAGNQPQHF. CDR3 in DNA: TGTGCCAGCAGTCCAAGGACAGGGGCAGGCAATCAGCCCCAGCATTTT. The whole variable domain, filled in from reference TRBV2 and TRBJ1-5, reads EPEVTQTPSHQVTQMGQEVILRCVPISNHLYFYWYRQILGQKVEFLVSFYNNEISEKSEIFDDQFSVERPDGSNFTLKIRSTKLEDSAMYFCASSPRTGAGNQPQHFGDGTRLSIL.